This T cell receptor beta chain was recovered during a study of post-analysis software for immune sequencing data. General study findings and limits: Compared with controls, patients showed significantly lower normalized Chao1 diversity. Same-batch preparations were strongly co-clustered by F measure. When patients were compared with controls, five TRBV segments were more frequent, TRBV5-6, TRBV5-1 and TRBV20-1 among them.

Unique-molecular-identifier-tagged TCR beta cDNA libraries were used. Each CDR3 protein gets one entry after TCRdb re-called the PCR reads with MiXCR. The sample includes hundreds of thousands of distinct CDR3 sequences, about 57% seen only once; the top ten take approximately 4.3%. Germline V gene lookup returns CDR1 SQVTM and CDR2 ANQGSEA. Between the trimmed V and J ends, which lost 8 bases and 9 bases, there was a span of 14 bases. CDR3 size: 11 residues. This clonotype appeared a few times. Its matching antigen is unknown. Specimen: blood. This rearrangement joins TRBV29-1 to TRBJ2-1; D perhaps matches TRBD1 (6 bases). The source is a girl aged 10 to 17 with multiple sclerosis. The CDR3 nucleotides are TGCAGCCCCCGAACAGGGATTGAGCAGTTCTTC. Amino acids: CSPRTGIEQFF.